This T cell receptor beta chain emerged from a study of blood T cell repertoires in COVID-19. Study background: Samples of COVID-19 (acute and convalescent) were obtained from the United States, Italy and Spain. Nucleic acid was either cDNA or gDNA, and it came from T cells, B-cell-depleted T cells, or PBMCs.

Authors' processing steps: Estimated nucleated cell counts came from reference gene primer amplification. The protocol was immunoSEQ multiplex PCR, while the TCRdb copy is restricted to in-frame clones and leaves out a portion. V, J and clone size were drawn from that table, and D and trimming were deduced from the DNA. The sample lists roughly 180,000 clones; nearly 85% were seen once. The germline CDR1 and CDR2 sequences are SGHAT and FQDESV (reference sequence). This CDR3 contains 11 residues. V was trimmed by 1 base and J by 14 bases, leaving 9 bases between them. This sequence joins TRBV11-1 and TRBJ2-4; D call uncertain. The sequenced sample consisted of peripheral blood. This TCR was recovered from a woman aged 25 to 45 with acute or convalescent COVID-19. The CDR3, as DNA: TGTGCCAGCAGCTTAGGGCCTGTCAAGTACTTC. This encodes CASSLGPVKYF. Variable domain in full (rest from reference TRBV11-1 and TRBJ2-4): EAEVAQSPRYKITEKSQAVAFWCDPISGHATLYWYRQILGQGPELLVQFQDESVVDDSQLPKDRFSAERLKGVDSTLKIQPAELGDSAMYLCASSLGPVKYFGAGTRLSVL.